This is a list of T cell receptor beta chains from one sample in a study of CD8 T cells in Susac syndrome. One entry per CDR3 protein, called by TCRdb with MiXCR from the immunoSEQ multiplex PCR reads. In the table there are about 110,000 distinct CDR3 sequences, approximately 95% of which are singletons. Sequencing used CD8+ T cells from PBMCs. Receptor source: a human donor with Susac syndrome. CDR3s leave out the opening cysteine and the closing phenylalanine or tryptophan. Fields, in order: D gene, V gene, J gene, CDR3 protein. A D gene is named only where the DNA matches it firmly.

TRBD2	TRBV5-1	TRBJ2-5	ASSLKLGLAGHQETQY
TRBD1	TRBV6-6	TRBJ1-5	ASSQGTGGLQPQH
TRBD2	TRBV6-1	TRBJ2-3	ASRGLAGGPDTQY
.	TRBV9	TRBJ1-2	ASSGPGGPGYT
TRBD1	TRBV7-9	TRBJ2-1	ASSLGTGLF
.	TRBV27	TRBJ2-7	ASSLTESYEQY
.	TRBV18	TRBJ1-1	ASSPSRNSNTEAF
.	TRBV20-1	TRBJ2-3	SALSPEGQPLTDTQY
.	TRBV7-3	TRBJ2-5	ASSLMGQTQY
.	TRBV4-2	TRBJ2-7	ASSHNRGDYEQY
.	TRBV9	TRBJ1-5	ASSPNSNQPQH
TRBD2	TRBV18	TRBJ2-4	ASSPGGTIKTIQY
.	TRBV25-1	TRBJ1-1	ASSVGPNTEAF
.	TRBV24-1	TRBJ2-2	ATSDSKAPGELF
.	TRBV6-5	TRBJ2-6	ASSWQATGANVLT
.	TRBV9	TRBJ1-2	ASSVAGGSYGYT
.	TRBV2	TRBJ1-3	ASSVDGNFGNTIY
.	TRBV5-4	TRBJ1-2	ASSLEIDSQAAEDGYT
.	TRBV27	TRBJ2-7	ASSAGSPIEQY
.	TRBV11-3	TRBJ2-5	ASSARGEETQY
TRBD1	TRBV9	TRBJ1-4	ASSGPDRGNEKLF
.	TRBV27	TRBJ2-5	ASSWDYQETQY
.	TRBV29-1	TRBJ2-2	SVGPNTGELF
.	TRBV9	TRBJ2-1	ASSDLAHEQF
.	TRBV5-6	TRBJ2-2	ASSLEVGELF
.	TRBV5-4	TRBJ2-7	ASSARGDSYEQY
.	TRBV27	TRBJ2-5	ASSPLLQETQY
TRBD2	TRBV28	TRBJ2-3	ASRATGGTTDTQY
.	TRBV6-5	TRBJ2-7	ASGFEGTEQY
TRBD1	TRBV19	TRBJ2-2	ASSSPGQGITGELF
TRBD1	TRBV20-1	TRBJ1-2	SAKQGTYGYT
.	TRBV11-2	TRBJ2-5	ASSLEGHQETQY
.	TRBV4-3	TRBJ1-1	ASSQGIEAF
TRBD1	TRBV5-4	TRBJ2-7	ASSSAQGADEQY
.	TRBV27	TRBJ2-7	ASSIGVSSYEQY
TRBD2	TRBV6-1	TRBJ2-3	ASSGLAGGQGTDTQY
.	TRBV14	TRBJ2-4	ASSQSSGAKNIQY
.	TRBV21-1	TRBJ1-5	ASTQMGGQPQH
TRBD1	TRBV9	TRBJ2-2	ASSSAGGGELF
.	TRBV6-2/TRBV6-3	TRBJ1-1	ASSYSAVDAF
.	TRBV15	TRBJ1-1	ATRAPATGNTEAF
.	TRBV20-1	TRBJ2-7	SARTGGSYEQY
.	TRBV7-9	TRBJ2-7	ASSLSFEQY
.	TRBV6-2/TRBV6-3	TRBJ2-7	AVQDTYEQY
.	TRBV7-9	TRBJ2-1	ASSFPPTEEQF